Below, 30 T cell receptor beta chains from the same sample are listed, as sequenced in a study of blood T cell repertoires in COVID-19. TCRdb's table, derived via immunoSEQ multiplex PCR, lists solely in-frame clones and lacks some. The sample includes 250,000 or so clones, approximately 90% of them seen just once. Material for sequencing was PBMCs or T cells enriched from blood (not recorded which). These receptors were obtained from a woman younger than 45 with acute COVID-19.

Here the CDR3 reads CASSPARREGLHEQYF. Here the CDR3 DNA reads TGTGCCAGCAGTCCCGCAAGGCGGGAGGGCCTCCACGAGCAGTACTTC. The chain joins TRBV2 to TRBJ2-7; 9 nucleotides align to TRBD2. Germline-derived CDR1 and CDR2 are SNHLY and FYNNEI. The CDR3 contains 16 residues. V lost 5 bases, J lost 5 bases, and 13 bases stayed unmatched.

The CDR3 bases are TGTGCCAGCAGTATCCCGGCAGGGGGCTCCTATAATTCACCCCTCCACTTT. As protein: CASSIPAGGSYNSPLHF. The chain carries TRBV28 and TRBJ1-6; TRBD1 matches at 7 bases. This CDR3 contains 17 residues. The junction had 7 bases not matched to a gene; V was cut back by 5 bases and J by 0 bases. Germline lookup yields CDR1 MDHEN and CDR2 SYDVKM.

V and J are TRBV5-4 and TRBJ2-1, with 12 bases lining up with TRBD1. V was clipped by 6 bases and J by 8 bases; unmatched bases: 9. CDR3 size: 15 residues. The germline V gene encodes CDR1 SGHNT and CDR2 YYREEE (reference sequence). The CDR3 protein is CASNPGTGGQDEQFF. The CDR3 DNA follows: TGTGCCAGCAACCCCGGGACAGGGGGCCAGGATGAGCAGTTCTTC.

The chain carries TRBV28 and TRBJ2-7; a possible D gene is TRBD1 (6 bases). V lost 4 bases, J lost 7 bases, and 23 bases lay in between. The CDR3 loop spans 16 amino acids. Germline values: CDR1 MDHEN, CDR2 SYDVKM. The CDR3 here is CASSSGWTDPYPEQYF. For the CDR3, the DNA is TGTGCCAGCAGTTCGGGATGGACAGACCCGTACCCTGAGCAGTACTTC.

The chain is built from TRBV11-2 and TRBJ2-7; D remains ambiguous. Per the germline V gene, CDR1 is SGHAT and CDR2 is FQNNGV. Between the trimmed V and J ends, which lost 4 bases and 3 bases, there was a span of 16 bases. CDR3 length: 15 residues. CDR3 residues: CASSCLDDLCYEQYF. For the CDR3, the DNA is TGTGCCAGCAGCTGTCTCGATGACTTGTGCTACGAGCAGTACTTC.

J is TRBJ2-7 and V is TRBV4-1; TRBD2 matches at 7 bases. This CDR3 region has 14 residues. Germline V gene data show CDR1 as MGHRA and CDR2 as YSYEKL. Losses at the gene ends were 0 bases for V and 5 bases for J; bases not matched to a gene: 4. CDR3 amino acids: CASSQEWDYDEQYF. The CDR3 DNA reads TGCGCCAGCAGCCAAGAATGGGACTACGACGAGCAGTACTTC.

The chain joins TRBV7-2 to TRBJ2-7; 8 nucleotides line up with TRBD2. This CDR3 spans 15 amino acids. Germline V CDR1 and CDR2: SGHTA, FQGNSA. The V and J ends lost 5 bases and 0 bases, in that order; junction bases with no gene match: 6. This chain's CDR3 is CASSPPGLASYEQYF. CDR3 DNA: TGTGCCAGCAGCCCCCCCGGACTAGCCTCCTACGAGCAGTACTTC.

This chain connects TRBV21-1 to TRBJ1-5; the D call TRBD1 from the table was never checked on the DNA. TRBV21-1 is an annotated pseudogene. The CDR3 length is 18 residues. CDR3 in amino acids: CASSKDRAGRYSNQPQHF. The CDR3 region has the DNA TGTGCCAGCAGCAAAGATAGGGCAGGGCGGTATAGCAATCAGCCCCAGCATTTT.

This chain uses TRBV25-1 with TRBJ1-1; no clear D. Trimming took off 5 bases at V and 0 bases at J, with 4 bases between the two ends. Germline V gene lookup returns CDR1 MGHDK and CDR2 SYGVNS. The CDR3 totals 12 residues. CDR3 loop: CASSTLNTEAFF. As DNA, the CDR3 is TGTGCCAGCAGTACACTGAACACTGAAGCTTTCTTT.

V gene TRBV7-3 combines with J gene TRBJ2-1, with 12 bases aligning to TRBD2. CDR1 is SGHTA and CDR2 is FQGTGA in the germline V gene. The V segment lost 4 bases and the J segment 8 bases; nucleotides outside the gene matches: 15. The CDR3 contains 18 residues. The CDR3 region has the DNA TGTGCCAGCAGCTCCGCCCCTAGCGGGAGGGCCGGTTTGGATGAGCAGTTCTTC. This encodes CASSSAPSGRAGLDEQFF.

The chain joins TRBV6-1 to TRBJ1-1; no clear D. V was pared by 2 bases and J by 1 base, with 5 bases between. CDR1 is MNHNS, CDR2 SASEGT, per germline. There are 13 residues in the CDR3. CDR3 sequence (DNA): TGTGCCAGCAGTGAATGGCAGAACACTGAAGCTTTCTTT. Encoded protein: CASSEWQNTEAFF.

The rearrangement uses TRBV28 and TRBJ1-1; 10 bases are shared with TRBD1. J was trimmed by 9 bases and V by 5 bases; bases with no gene match: 6. CDR1 and CDR2 from the germline V gene are MDHEN and SYDVKM. The CDR3 runs 13 residues. The CDR3 bases are TGTGCCAGCAGTCAACCGGGACAGGGGAAAGCTTTCTTT. The encoded protein is CASSQPGQGKAFF.

V is TRBV23-1 and J is TRBJ1-6; D gene ambiguous. TRBV23-1 has ORF status, its function being uncertain. V gave up 1 base and J gave up 0 bases, with 22 bases separating them. This CDR3 spans 21 amino acids. CDR3 nucleotide sequence: TGCGCCAGCAGTCAATGGGCGAGAAGTCCATCTTCGAGCTCCTATAATTCACCCCTCCACTTT. This translates into CASSQWARSPSSSSYNSPLHF.

The chain is built from TRBV5-1 and TRBJ2-7; maybe TRBD2 (5 bases). CDR1 is SGHRS and CDR2 is YFSETQ in the germline V gene. V lost 4 bases, J lost 2 bases, and 13 bases lay in between. The CDR3 loop spans 14 amino acids. The CDR3 protein is CASSVGLDPYEQYF. The DNA for the CDR3 is TGCGCCAGCAGCGTCGGACTGGACCCCTACGAGCAGTACTTC.

The rearrangement uses TRBV5-1 and TRBJ2-7, with TRBD2 matching over 15 bases. The V gene's germline CDR1 is SGHRS and CDR2 YFSETQ. The V gene end was trimmed by 3 bases and the J gene end by 5 bases; junction bases not matched to a gene: 6. The CDR3 covers 16 residues. Written as DNA, the CDR3 is TGCGCCAGCAGCTGTAGGACTAGCGGGAGGGACCACGAGCAGTACTTC. It specifies CASSCRTSGRDHEQYF.

The chain links TRBV3-1 (or the pseudogene TRBV3-2) to TRBJ2-7; TRBD2 aligns across 8 bases. V lost 5 bases to trimming and J lost 2 bases; unmatched junction nucleotides: 8. The CDR3 loop spans 15 amino acids. The V gene's germline CDR1 is LGHDT and CDR2 YNNKEL (reference sequence). The CDR3 spells CASSEGLASAYEQYF. CDR3 bases: TGTGCCAGCAGCGAAGGACTAGCTAGCGCCTACGAGCAGTACTTC.

V usage is TRBV19 and J usage is TRBJ2-3; 14 bases are shared with TRBD2. The length of the CDR3 is 16 residues. The germline V gene encodes CDR1 LNHDA and CDR2 SQIVND (reference sequence). Trimming took 4 bases from V and 6 from J; bases not matched to a gene: 6. CDR3: CASSNQGLAGDDTQYF. In DNA form, the CDR3 reads TGTGCCAGTAGTAACCAGGGACTAGCGGGAGATGATACGCAGTATTTT.

The chain employs TRBV25-1 and TRBJ2-1; 7 bases are shared with TRBD2. The germline CDR1 and CDR2 sequences are MGHDK and SYGVNS. V shed 8 bases, J shed 3 bases, and the junction held 4 bases outside the gene matches. This CDR3 region has 13 residues. CDR3 coding DNA: TGTGCCAGCGGGAGGGCCGACTACAATGAGCAGTTCTTC. This sequence encodes CASGRADYNEQFF.

V and J are TRBV2 and TRBJ1-5, with 7 bases identical to TRBD1. This CDR3 is 15 amino acids long. Germline CDR1 SNHLY, CDR2 FYNNEI. Germline trimming cut 5 bases from V and 0 bases from J; bases unmatched to any gene: 4. The CDR3 sequence: CASSTDRNSNQPQHF. Written as DNA, the CDR3 is TGTGCCAGCAGTACGGACAGGAATAGCAATCAGCCCCAGCATTTT.

As to this clone: Because the CDR3's place on the DNA is in doubt, the DNA is left out and the CDR3 is given as listed by TCRdb. The chain has TRBV6-5 and TRBJ2-2; the listed D gene, TRBD2, was not tested against the DNA. The CDR3 is 16 residues long, counting both termini. Germline V gene data show CDR1 as MNHEY and CDR2 as SVGAGI. CDR3 region: CASSSSSIPNTGELFF.

The count of this clone is one. This CDR3 reads CASSSRRQGAVGELFF. The CDR3 DNA reads as TGTGCCAGCAGCTCCCGGAGGCAGGGGGCAGTTGGGGAGCTGTTTTTT. The V gene is TRBV5-4, the J gene TRBJ2-2, with TRBD1 matching over 8 bases. Trimming took 3 bases from V and 8 from J; bases not matched to a gene: 12. Germline assignment: CDR1 SGHNT and CDR2 YYREEE (reference sequence). The CDR3 loop spans 16 amino acids.

The V and J genes are TRBV11-2 and TRBJ2-2; 10 bases are shared with TRBD2. The CDR3 is made up of 15 amino acids. V was clipped by 5 bases and J by 1 base; unmatched bases: 1. Germline lookup yields CDR1 SGHAT and CDR2 FQNNGV. CDR3 amino acids: CASSRTSGNTGELFF. For the CDR3, the DNA is TGTGCCAGCAGCCGGACTAGCGGGAACACCGGGGAGCTGTTTTTT.

The rearrangement joins TRBV25-1 to TRBJ2-7, with 8 bases matching TRBD1. V trimming: 6 bases; J trimming: 6 bases; junction bases outside the gene matches: 10. This CDR3 is built from 14 residues. The germline gives CDR1 MGHDK, CDR2 SYGVNS. In DNA form, the CDR3 reads TGTGCCAGCAGATCAGGGGGCACTACAGGCGAGCAGTACTTC. It is translated as CASRSGGTTGEQYF.

The chain carries TRBV6-5 and TRBJ1-1; D is unclear. The CDR3 length is 15 residues. CDR1 is MNHEY, CDR2 SVGAGI, per germline. The V end was cut by 5 bases, the J end by 1 base, with 14 bases between. The CDR3 loop is CASSPGDGWNTEAFF. DNA for the CDR3: TGTGCCAGCAGTCCCGGGGATGGGTGGAACACTGAAGCTTTCTTT.

The genes are TRBV12-3 or TRBV12-4 and TRBJ1-6, with D hard to call. Trimming shortened V by 3 bases and J by 8 bases, and 5 bases separated the two germline ends. This CDR3 has 12 amino acids. The CDR3 is CASSFGDSPLHF. The CDR3 nucleotides are TGTGCCAGCAGTTTCGGGGATTCACCCCTCCACTTT.

The V call is TRBV2, the J call TRBJ1-6; a weak D match, TRBD1 (6 bases). V was cut by 8 bases and J by 7 bases, with 12 bases left in between. The V gene's germline CDR1 is SNHLY and CDR2 FYNNEI. The CDR3 is 13 amino acids. CDR3 nucleotide sequence: TGTGCCAGCTCCGGGACACTAAATTCACCCCTCCACTTT. Encoded protein: CASSGTLNSPLHF.

This chain uses TRBV28 with TRBJ1-5; D is possibly TRBD1 (6 bases). V lost 5 bases, J lost 4 bases, and 9 bases lay in between. Germline assignment: CDR1 MDHEN and CDR2 SYDVKM. The CDR3 loop spans 13 amino acids. The CDR3 DNA sequence: TGTGCCAGCAGTGAAGGGGGTAATCAGCCCCAGCATTTT. It is translated as CASSEGGNQPQHF.

The CDR3 coding sequence is TGTGCCAGCAAAGGGGTTGGGGGGGGCTCCTACGAGCAGTACTTC. Protein sequence: CASKGVGGGSYEQYF. The rearrangement uses TRBV2 and TRBJ2-7; the match to TRBD2 covers 7 bases. This CDR3 is 15 amino acids long. From germline, CDR1 is SNHLY and CDR2 FYNNEI. The V segment lost 7 bases and the J segment 0 bases; nucleotides outside the gene matches: 9.

The rearrangement links TRBV10-2 to TRBJ1-1; 10 bases match TRBD1. Germline-derived CDR1 and CDR2 are WSHSY and SAAADI. J gave up 1 base and V 7 bases, and 12 bases lay outside the gene matches. This CDR3 is built from 17 residues. The CDR3 is CASILGTGVLSNTEAFF. CDR3 bases: TGCGCCAGCATTCTTGGGACAGGGGTTCTCTCGAACACTGAAGCTTTCTTT.

V and J are TRBV28 and TRBJ1-6; D not certain. There are 15 residues in the CDR3. Germline lookup yields CDR1 MDHEN and CDR2 SYDVKM. Trimming removed 3 bases from V and 0 bases from J, with 6 bases in between. This CDR3 is CASSFESSYNSPLHF. In DNA, the CDR3 is TGTGCCAGCAGTTTTGAGAGCTCCTATAATTCACCCCTCCACTTT.